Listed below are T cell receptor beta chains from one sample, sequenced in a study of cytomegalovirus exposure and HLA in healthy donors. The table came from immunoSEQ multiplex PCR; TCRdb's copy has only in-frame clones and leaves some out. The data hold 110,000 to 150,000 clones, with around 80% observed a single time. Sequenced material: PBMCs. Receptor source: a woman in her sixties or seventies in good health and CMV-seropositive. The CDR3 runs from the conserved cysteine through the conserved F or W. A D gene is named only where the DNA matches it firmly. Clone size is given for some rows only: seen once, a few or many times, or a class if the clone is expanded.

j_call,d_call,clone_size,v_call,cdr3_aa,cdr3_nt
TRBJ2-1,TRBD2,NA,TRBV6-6,CASSSGIAGGNEQFF,TGTGCCAGCAGCTCGGGGATAGCGGGAGGCAATGAGCAGTTCTTC
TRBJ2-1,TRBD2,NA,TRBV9,CASSYRTSYNEQFF,TGTGCCAGCAGCTACCGGACTAGCTACAATGAGCAGTTCTTC
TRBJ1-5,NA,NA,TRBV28,CASSLNPYNQPQHF,TGTGCCAGCAGTTTAAATCCCTACAATCAGCCCCAGCATTTT
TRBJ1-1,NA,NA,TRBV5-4,CASRIAGLNTEAFF,TGTGCCAGCAGAATAGCGGGACTGAACACTGAAGCTTTCTTT
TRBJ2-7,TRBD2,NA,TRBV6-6,CASSLERGATYEQYF,TGTGCCAGCAGCCTTGAGCGGGGTGCCACCTACGAGCAGTACTTC
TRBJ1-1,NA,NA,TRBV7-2,CASTGSPGDTEAFF,TGTGCCAGCACCGGTTCCCCGGGGGACACTGAAGCTTTCTTT
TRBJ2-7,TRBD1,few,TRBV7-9,CASSLTGASYEQYF,TGTGCCAGCAGCCTGACAGGGGCTTCCTACGAGCAGTACTTC
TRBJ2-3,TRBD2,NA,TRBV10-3,CAIRIFGLAGGPGTDTQYF,TGTGCCATCCGTATCTTTGGACTAGCGGGAGGGCCAGGCACAGATACGCAGTATTTT
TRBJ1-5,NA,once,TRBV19,CASSIVRGSNQPQHF,TGTGCCAGTAGTATAGTACGGGGTAGCAATCAGCCCCAGCATTTT
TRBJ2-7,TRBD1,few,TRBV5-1,CASSQSGGSPTEQYF,TGCGCCAGCAGCCAATCAGGGGGCTCCCCAACCGAGCAGTACTTC
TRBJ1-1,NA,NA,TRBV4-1,CASSLDRRNTEAFF,TGCGCCAGCAGCCTTGACAGGCGTAACACTGAAGCTTTCTTT
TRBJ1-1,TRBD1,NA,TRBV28,CASSVQQDRVPEAFF,TGTGCCAGCTCCGTTCAGCAGGACAGGGTCCCTGAAGCTTTCTTT
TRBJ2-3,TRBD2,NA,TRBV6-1,CASRLTSGRTDTQYF,TGTGCCAGCAGGCTCACTAGCGGGAGGACAGATACGCAGTATTTT
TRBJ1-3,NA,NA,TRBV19,CASMEGLRNTIYF,TGTGCCAGTATGGAGGGCTTGAGGAACACCATATATTTT
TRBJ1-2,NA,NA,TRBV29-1,CSAQEIGHGYTF,TGCAGCGCTCAGGAAATTGGCCATGGCTACACCTTC
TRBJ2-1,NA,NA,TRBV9,CASSVLGLNEQFF,TGTGCCAGCAGCGTACTGGGACTCAACGAGCAGTTCTTC
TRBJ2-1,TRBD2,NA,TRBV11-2,CASSSRLASYNEQFF,TGTGCCAGCAGTTCAAGACTAGCGTCCTACAATGAGCAGTTCTTC
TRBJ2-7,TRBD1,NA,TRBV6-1,CASSELQGAYEQYF,TGTGCCAGCAGTGAATTACAGGGGGCCTACGAGCAGTACTTC
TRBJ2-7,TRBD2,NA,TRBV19,CASSIWTSGRYEQYF,TGTGCCAGTAGTATTTGGACTAGCGGGAGATACGAGCAGTACTTC
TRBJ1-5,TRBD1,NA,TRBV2,CASREQGVGSQPQHF,TGTGCCAGCAGAGAACAGGGGGTCGGTAGTCAGCCCCAGCATTTT
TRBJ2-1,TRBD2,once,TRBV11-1,CASSRWGLGDNEQFF,TGTGCCAGCAGCCGATGGGGACTAGGCGACAATGAGCAGTTCTTC
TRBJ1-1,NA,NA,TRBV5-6,CASSLGSHGRAFF,TGTGCCAGCAGCTTGGGCTCCCATGGGCGAGCTTTCTTT
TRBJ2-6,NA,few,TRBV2,CASSDGRSGANVLTF,TGTGCCAGCAGTGATGGGCGCTCTGGGGCCAACGTCCTGACTTTC
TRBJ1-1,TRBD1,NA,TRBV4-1,CASSQGQGGAFF,TGCGCCAGCAGCCAAGGACAGGGGGGAGCTTTCTTT
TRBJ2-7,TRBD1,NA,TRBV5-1,CASSPGQGIYEQYF,TGCGCCAGCAGCCCCGGACAGGGAATCTACGAGCAGTACTTC
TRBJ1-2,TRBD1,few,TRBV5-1,CASSLGMGQGNYGYTF,TGCGCCAGCAGTCTTGGTATGGGACAGGGTAACTATGGCTACACCTTC
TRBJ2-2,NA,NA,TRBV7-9,CASSPEGAHELFF,TGTGCCAGCAGCCCGGAAGGGGCCCATGAGCTGTTTTTT
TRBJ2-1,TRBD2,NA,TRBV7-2,CASSFGTTSYNEQFF,TGTGCCAGCAGCTTTGGGACTACTTCCTACAATGAGCAGTTCTTC
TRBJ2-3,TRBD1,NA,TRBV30,CAWSHRGLSTDTQYF,TGTGCCTGGAGTCACAGGGGGCTTAGCACAGATACGCAGTATTTT
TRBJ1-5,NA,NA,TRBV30,CAWSPPGVGQPQHF,TGTGCCTGGAGCCCCCCAGGTGTCGGTCAGCCCCAGCATTTT
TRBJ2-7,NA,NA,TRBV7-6,CASSRGYEQYF,TGTGCCAGCAGCCGCGGCTACGAGCAGTACTTC
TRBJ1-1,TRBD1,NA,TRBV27,CASSLTGQGTLGAFF,TGTGCCAGCAGTTTAACGGGACAGGGGACCCTGGGAGCTTTCTTT
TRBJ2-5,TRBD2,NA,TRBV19,CATSTSGSIETQYF,TGTGCCACCTCGACTAGCGGGAGTATAGAGACCCAGTACTTC
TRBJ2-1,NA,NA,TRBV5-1,CASSLARGGERRYEQFF,TGCGCCAGCAGCTTGGCCCGAGGCGGGGAGAGGCGGTATGAGCAGTTCTTC
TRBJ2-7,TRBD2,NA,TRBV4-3,CASSPAGLAGDYEQYF,TGCGCCAGCAGCCCGGCGGGACTAGCGGGAGACTACGAGCAGTACTTC
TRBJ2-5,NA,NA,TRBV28,CASSLGGNQETQYF,TGTGCCAGCAGTTTGGGGGGTAACCAAGAGACCCAGTACTTC
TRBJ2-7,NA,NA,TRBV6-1,CASSAPSLGVNYEQYF,TGTGCCAGCAGTGCACCCAGTCTAGGGGTTAACTACGAGCAGTACTTC
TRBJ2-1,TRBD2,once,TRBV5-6,CASSLALAGASEQFF,TGTGCCAGCAGCTTAGCACTAGCGGGAGCATCTGAGCAGTTCTTC
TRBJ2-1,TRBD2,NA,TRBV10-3,CAAAGGGAAYNEQFF,TGTGCCGCGGCGGGGGGCGGAGCCGCCTACAATGAGCAGTTCTTC
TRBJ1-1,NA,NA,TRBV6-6,CASNINTEAFF,TGTGCCAGCAACATAAACACTGAAGCTTTCTTT
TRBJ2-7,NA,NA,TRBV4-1,CASSPLGSSQSSYEQYF,TGCGCCAGCAGCCCCCTCGGTAGCTCCCAAAGCTCCTACGAGCAGTACTTC
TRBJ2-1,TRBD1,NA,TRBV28,CATGSGQYNEQFF,TGTGCCACCGGCTCGGGACAGTACAATGAGCAGTTCTTC
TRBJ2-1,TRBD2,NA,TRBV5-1,CASSLVLAGNNEQFF,TGCGCCAGCAGCTTGGTACTAGCGGGGAACAATGAGCAGTTCTTC
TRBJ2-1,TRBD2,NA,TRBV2,CASSETGGPGGQFF,TGTGCCAGCAGTGAAACGGGAGGGCCTGGTGGGCAGTTCTTC
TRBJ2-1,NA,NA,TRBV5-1,CASRMEAYNEQFF,TGCGCCAGCAGGATGGAGGCCTACAATGAGCAGTTCTTC
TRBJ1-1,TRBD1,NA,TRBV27,CASRIGQGFSLNTEAFF,TGTGCCAGCAGGATCGGACAGGGGTTTTCCCTGAACACTGAAGCTTTCTTT
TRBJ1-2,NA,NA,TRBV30,CAWSSRVYGYTF,TGTGCCTGGAGTTCACGGGTCTATGGCTACACCTTC
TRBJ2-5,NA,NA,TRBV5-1,CASSLGQKETQYF,TGCGCCAGCAGCTTGGGGCAGAAAGAGACCCAGTACTTC
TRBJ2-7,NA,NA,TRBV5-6,CASSLGLYEQYF,TGTGCCAGCAGCCTCGGACTGTACGAACAGTACTTC
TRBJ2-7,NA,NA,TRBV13,CASGRYSYEQYF,TGTGCCAGCGGGAGGTACTCCTACGAGCAGTACTTC
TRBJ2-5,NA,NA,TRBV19,CASSSQGGLQETQYF,TGTGCCAGTAGTAGTCAGGGGGGCTTACAAGAGACCCAGTACTTC
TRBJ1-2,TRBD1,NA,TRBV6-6,CASNRQGGGYTF,TGTGCCAGCAACCGACAGGGTGGCGGCTACACCTTC
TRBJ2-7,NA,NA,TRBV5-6,CASSFGYGEQYF,TGTGCCAGCAGCTTCGGGTACGGGGAGCAGTACTTC
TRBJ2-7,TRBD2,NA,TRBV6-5,CASRRGTSVDEQYF,TGTGCCAGCAGACGAGGGACTAGCGTTGACGAGCAGTACTTC
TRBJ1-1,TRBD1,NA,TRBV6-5,CASSYLGTGGRGAFF,TGTGCCAGCAGTTACCTCGGGACAGGGGGTAGGGGAGCTTTCTTT